This T cell receptor beta chain was recorded in a study of blood T cells in healthy people across ages. As to this clonotype: Antigen unknown.

Overall study findings and caveats: Naive and antigen-experienced cells could not be conclusively compared, given unsorted PBMCs.

Primers used in a second PCR of roughly 6 to 11 cycles were a sample-barcoded 5' primer and a J-beta primer mix. Each of the cDNA molecules was tagged by a template-switch adaptor with 12 random nucleotides. A minimum of 2.5 million CDR3-containing paired-end reads was obtained for each sample. TCRdb reanalysed the 5' RACE reads using MiXCR and keeps one entry per CDR3 protein. The sample consists of some 1.4 million distinct CDR3 sequences, 42% of them appearing once. The CDR3 length is 15 residues. V dropped 1 base and J dropped 2; count of bases not matched to a gene: 6. The germline V gene has CDR1 DFQATT and CDR2 SNEGSKA (reference sequence).

Sequences were obtained from blood. The chain employs TRBV20-1 and TRBJ2-3; 7 bases match TRBD1. The receptor comes from a woman aged 18-35 years in good health. This CDR3 reads CSARVGTALTDTQYF. In DNA, the CDR3 is TGCAGTGCTAGAGTGGGGACAGCCCTCACAGATACGCAGTATTTT.